This T cell receptor (beta chain) stems from a study of blood T cell repertoires in COVID-19. Produced via immunoSEQ multiplex PCR; TCRdb's table is partial and in-frame only. Of roughly 320,000 clones in the sample, approximately 89% were seen once. CDR3 length: 16 amino acids. Per germline, CDR1 SGHNT and CDR2 YENEEA. V lost 0 bases to trimming and J lost 2 bases, with 13 bases between them. The TCR sequence derives from a woman in her twenties or thirties with COVID-19, enrolled during active disease. This chain uses TRBV11-3 with TRBJ1-1; no firm D call. The specimen was peripheral blood. The chain's CDR3 is CASSLERAGKNTEAFF. The CDR3 nucleotides are TGTGCCAGCAGCTTAGAGAGGGCAGGTAAAAACACTGAAGCTTTCTTT. Filled out from reference TRBV11-3 and TRBJ1-1, the complete variable domain reads EAGVVQSPRYKIIEKKQPVAFWCNPISGHNTLYWYLQNLGQGPELLIRYENEEAVDDSQLPKDRFSAERLKGVDSTLKIQPAELGDSAVYLCASSLERAGKNTEAFFGQGTRLTVV.